This T cell receptor beta chain came from a study of T-cell memory formation after mild COVID-19. TCRdb used MiXCR to reprocess the 5' RACE reads, holding one entry per CDR3 protein. Of around 390,000 distinct CDR3 sequences in the sample, roughly 15% are singletons; the top ten hold approximately 21%. Findings of the study overall: Clones shrinking from day 15 to 85 showed even CD4/CD8 mixes; later expanders tilted CD4+. The study detected some responding clones in pre-infection memory, suggesting cross-reactive memory joined.

Trimming took 0 bases from V and 6 from J; bases not matched to a gene: 6. This CDR3 region has 15 residues. The germline gives CDR1 MGHRA, CDR2 YSYEKL. As for this clonotype: What it recognizes is unknown.

Sequenced material: PBMCs or a T cell subset sorted from them (not recorded which). The V gene is TRBV4-1, the J gene TRBJ2-3; 7 nucleotides agree with TRBD1. This receptor was taken from a young man who had mild COVID-19 (a few samples of this study predate the infection). Cell type and time point are not known. The CDR3 DNA follows: TGCGCCAGCAGCCAAGAGGACAGGCGAACCGATACGCAGTATTTT. Encoded protein: CASSQEDRRTDTQYF.